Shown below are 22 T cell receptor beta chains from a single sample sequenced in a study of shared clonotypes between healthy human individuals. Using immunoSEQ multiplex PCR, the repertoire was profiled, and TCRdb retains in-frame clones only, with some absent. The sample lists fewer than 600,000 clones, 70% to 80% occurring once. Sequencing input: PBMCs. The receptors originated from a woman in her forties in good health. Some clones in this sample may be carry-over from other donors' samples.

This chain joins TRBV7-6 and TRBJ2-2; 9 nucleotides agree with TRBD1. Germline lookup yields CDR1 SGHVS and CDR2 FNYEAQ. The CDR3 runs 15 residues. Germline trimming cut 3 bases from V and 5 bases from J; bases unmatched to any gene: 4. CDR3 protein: CASSFRTGVTGELFF. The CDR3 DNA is TGTGCCAGCAGCTTTAGGACAGGGGTAACCGGGGAGCTGTTTTTT.

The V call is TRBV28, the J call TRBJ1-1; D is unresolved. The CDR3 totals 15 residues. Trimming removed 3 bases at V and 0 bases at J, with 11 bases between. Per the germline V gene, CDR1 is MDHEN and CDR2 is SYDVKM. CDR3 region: CASSFRGRMNTEAFF. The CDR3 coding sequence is TGTGCCAGCAGTTTCAGAGGCAGGATGAACACTGAAGCTTTCTTT. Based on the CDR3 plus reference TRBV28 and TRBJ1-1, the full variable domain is DVKVTQSSRYLVKRTGEKVFLECVQDMDHENMFWYRQDPGLGLRLIYFSYDVKMKEKGDIPEGYSVSREKKERFSLILESASTNQTSMYLCASSFRGRMNTEAFFGQGTRLTVV.

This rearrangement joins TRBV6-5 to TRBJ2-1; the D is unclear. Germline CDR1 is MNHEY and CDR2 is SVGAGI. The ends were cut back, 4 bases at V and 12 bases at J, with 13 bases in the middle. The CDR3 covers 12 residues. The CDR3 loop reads CASSSHGSPQFF. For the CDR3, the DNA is TGTGCCAGCAGTTCCCATGGGTCCCCGCAGTTCTTC.

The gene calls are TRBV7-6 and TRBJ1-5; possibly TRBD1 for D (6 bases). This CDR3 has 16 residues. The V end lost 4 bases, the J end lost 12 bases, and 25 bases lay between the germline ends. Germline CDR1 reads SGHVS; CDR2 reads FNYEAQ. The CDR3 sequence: CASSSTFASGEPFQHF. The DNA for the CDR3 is TGTGCCAGCAGCTCCACCTTCGCTTCAGGGGAACCTTTCCAGCATTTT.

CDR3: CASSQVRRNTGELFF. In DNA form, the CDR3 reads TGCGCCAGCAGCCAAGTTAGGAGGAACACCGGGGAGCTGTTTTTT. The chain is built from TRBV4-3 and TRBJ2-2; D is unresolved. The CDR3 runs 15 residues. Trimming cost V 1 base and J 1 base, with 7 bases left between them. Germline V gene data show CDR1 as LGHNA and CDR2 as YSLEER.

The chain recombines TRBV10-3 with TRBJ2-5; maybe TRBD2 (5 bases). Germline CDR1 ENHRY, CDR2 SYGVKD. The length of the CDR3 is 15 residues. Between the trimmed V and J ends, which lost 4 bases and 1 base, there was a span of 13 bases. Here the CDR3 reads CAISGSTSGQETQYF. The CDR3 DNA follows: TGTGCCATCAGTGGTTCCACTAGTGGCCAAGAGACCCAGTACTTC.

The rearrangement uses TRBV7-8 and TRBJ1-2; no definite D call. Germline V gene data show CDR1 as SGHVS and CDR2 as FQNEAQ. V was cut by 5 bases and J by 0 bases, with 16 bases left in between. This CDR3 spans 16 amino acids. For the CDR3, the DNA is TGTGCCAGCAGCCGGAACGGGGTGGTGACTAACTATGGCTACACCTTC. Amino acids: CASSRNGVVTNYGYTF.

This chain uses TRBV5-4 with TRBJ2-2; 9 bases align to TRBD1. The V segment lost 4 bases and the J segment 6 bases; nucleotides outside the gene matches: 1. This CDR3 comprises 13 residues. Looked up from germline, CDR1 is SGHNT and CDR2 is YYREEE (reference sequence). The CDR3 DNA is TGTGCCAGCAGCAACAGGGGGCCCGGGGAGCTGTTTTTT. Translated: CASSNRGPGELFF.

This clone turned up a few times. Written as DNA, the CDR3 is TGCGCCAGCAGCCATCCCAAGACAGATACGCAGTATTTT. It codes for CASSHPKTDTQYF. The rearrangement links TRBV4-1 to TRBJ2-3; no reliable D call. V lost 3 bases and J 3 bases, leaving 7 bases between the germline ends. The CDR3 covers 13 residues. In germline, CDR1 is MGHRA, CDR2 YSYEKL.

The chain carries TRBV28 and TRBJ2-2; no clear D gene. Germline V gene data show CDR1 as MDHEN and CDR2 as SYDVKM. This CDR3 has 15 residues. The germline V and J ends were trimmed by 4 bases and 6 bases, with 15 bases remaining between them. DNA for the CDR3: TGTGCCAGCAGTTCCCCCTCCAATATTGCCGGGGAGCTGTTTTTT. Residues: CASSSPSNIAGELFF. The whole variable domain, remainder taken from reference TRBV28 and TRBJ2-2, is DVKVTQSSRYLVKRTGEKVFLECVQDMDHENMFWYRQDPGLGLRLIYFSYDVKMKEKGDIPEGYSVSREKKERFSLILESASTNQTSMYLCASSSPSNIAGELFFGEGSRLTVL.

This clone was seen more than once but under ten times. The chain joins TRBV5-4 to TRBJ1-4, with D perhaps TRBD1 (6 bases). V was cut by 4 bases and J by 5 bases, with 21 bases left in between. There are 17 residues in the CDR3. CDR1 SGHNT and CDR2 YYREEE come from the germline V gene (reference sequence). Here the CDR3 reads CASSPRPTGGQNEKLFF. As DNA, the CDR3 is TGTGCCAGCAGCCCTCGGCCCACCGGGGGGCAGAATGAAAAACTGTTTTTT.

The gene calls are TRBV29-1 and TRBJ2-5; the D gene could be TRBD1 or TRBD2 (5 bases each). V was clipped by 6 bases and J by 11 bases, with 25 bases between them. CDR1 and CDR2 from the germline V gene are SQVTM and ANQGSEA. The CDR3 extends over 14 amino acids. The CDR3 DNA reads TGCAGCGTCGACTCAGCTGGGGCGGTTGGGGAGCAGTACTTC. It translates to CSVDSAGAVGEQYF.

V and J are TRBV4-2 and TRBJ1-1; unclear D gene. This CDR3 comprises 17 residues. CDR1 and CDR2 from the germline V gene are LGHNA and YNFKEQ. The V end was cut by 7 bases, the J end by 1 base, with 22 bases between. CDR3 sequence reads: CASNRSPGGRANTEAFF. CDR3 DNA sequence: TGTGCCAGCAATCGAAGCCCGGGAGGACGGGCGAACACTGAAGCTTTCTTT.

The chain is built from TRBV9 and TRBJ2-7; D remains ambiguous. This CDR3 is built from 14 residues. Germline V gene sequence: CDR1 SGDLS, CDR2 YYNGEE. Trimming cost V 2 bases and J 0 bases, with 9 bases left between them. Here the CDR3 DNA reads TGTGCCAGCAGCGTCGGCTTACCCTCCTACGAGCAGTACTTC. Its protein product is CASSVGLPSYEQYF.

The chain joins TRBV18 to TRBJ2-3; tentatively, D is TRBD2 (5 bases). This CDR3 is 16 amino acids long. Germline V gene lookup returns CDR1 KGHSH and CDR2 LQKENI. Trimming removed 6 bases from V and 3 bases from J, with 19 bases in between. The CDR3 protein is CASSFRAEVLTDTQYF. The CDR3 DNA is TGTGCCAGCTCTTTCAGAGCGGAGGTTTTAACAGATACGCAGTATTTT. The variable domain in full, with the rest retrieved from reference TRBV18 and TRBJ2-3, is NAGVMQNPRHLVRRRGQEARLRCSPMKGHSHVYWYRQLPEEGLKFMVYLQKENIIDESGMPKERFSAEFPKEGPSILRIQQVVRGDSAAYFCASSFRAEVLTDTQYFGPGTRLTVL.

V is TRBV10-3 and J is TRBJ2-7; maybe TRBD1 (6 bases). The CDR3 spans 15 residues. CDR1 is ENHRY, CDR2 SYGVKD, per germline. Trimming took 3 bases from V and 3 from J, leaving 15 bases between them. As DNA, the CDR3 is TGTGCCATCAGTGAACGACAGGACCCGTTCTACGAGCAGTACTTC. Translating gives CAISERQDPFYEQYF.

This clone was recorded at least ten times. Here the CDR3 DNA reads TGTGCCAGTAGTCCACGACTAGCGGGAGGGGTAGATACGCAGTATTTT. Translating it yields CASSPRLAGGVDTQYF. The V and J genes are TRBV19 and TRBJ2-3, with 14 bases matching TRBD2. Losses at the gene ends were 5 bases for V and 5 bases for J; bases not matched to a gene: 6. Germline V CDR1 and CDR2: LNHDA, SQIVND (reference sequence). The CDR3 consists of 16 residues.

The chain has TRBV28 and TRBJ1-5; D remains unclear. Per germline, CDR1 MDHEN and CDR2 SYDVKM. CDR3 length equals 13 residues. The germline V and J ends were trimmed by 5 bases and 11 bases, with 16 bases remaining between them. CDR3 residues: CASSPPVRWSQHF. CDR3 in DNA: TGTGCCAGCAGTCCACCGGTACGGTGGTCCCAGCATTTT. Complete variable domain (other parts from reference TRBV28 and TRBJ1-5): DVKVTQSSRYLVKRTGEKVFLECVQDMDHENMFWYRQDPGLGLRLIYFSYDVKMKEKGDIPEGYSVSREKKERFSLILESASTNQTSMYLCASSPPVRWSQHFGDGTRLSIL.

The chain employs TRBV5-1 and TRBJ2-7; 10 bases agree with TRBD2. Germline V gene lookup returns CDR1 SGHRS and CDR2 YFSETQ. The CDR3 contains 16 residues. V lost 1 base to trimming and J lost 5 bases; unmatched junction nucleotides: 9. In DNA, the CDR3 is TGCGCCAGCAGCTTGAAGAGGGCTAGCGGGAGCAACGAGCAGTACTTC. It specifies CASSLKRASGSNEQYF.

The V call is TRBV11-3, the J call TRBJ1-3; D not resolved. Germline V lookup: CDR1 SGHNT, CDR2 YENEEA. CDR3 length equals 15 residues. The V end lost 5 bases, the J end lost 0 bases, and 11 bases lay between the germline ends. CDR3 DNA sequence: TGTGCCAGCAGCCCGGACGGCTACTCTGGAAACACCATATATTTT. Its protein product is CASSPDGYSGNTIYF. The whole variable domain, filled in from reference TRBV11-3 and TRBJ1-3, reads EAGVVQSPRYKIIEKKQPVAFWCNPISGHNTLYWYLQNLGQGPELLIRYENEEAVDDSQLPKDRFSAERLKGVDSTLKIQPAELGDSAVYLCASSPDGYSGNTIYFGEGSWLTVV.

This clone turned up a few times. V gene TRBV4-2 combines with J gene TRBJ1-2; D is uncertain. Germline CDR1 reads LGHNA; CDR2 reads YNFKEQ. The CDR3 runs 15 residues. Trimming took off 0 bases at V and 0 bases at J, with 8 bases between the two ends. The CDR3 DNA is TGTGCCAGCAGCCAAGATCCGTGGGCTAACTATGGCTACACCTTC. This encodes CASSQDPWANYGYTF.

The CDR3 is CASRGGTHIRDTQYF. The CDR3 DNA follows: TGTGCCAGCAGGGGGGGGACCCATATAAGAGATACGCAGTATTTT. The V and J genes are TRBV2 and TRBJ2-3, with 7 positions matching TRBD2. CDR3 size: 15 residues. Germline trimming cut 6 bases from V and 5 bases from J; bases unmatched to any gene: 11. Per the germline V gene, CDR1 is SNHLY and CDR2 is FYNNEI.